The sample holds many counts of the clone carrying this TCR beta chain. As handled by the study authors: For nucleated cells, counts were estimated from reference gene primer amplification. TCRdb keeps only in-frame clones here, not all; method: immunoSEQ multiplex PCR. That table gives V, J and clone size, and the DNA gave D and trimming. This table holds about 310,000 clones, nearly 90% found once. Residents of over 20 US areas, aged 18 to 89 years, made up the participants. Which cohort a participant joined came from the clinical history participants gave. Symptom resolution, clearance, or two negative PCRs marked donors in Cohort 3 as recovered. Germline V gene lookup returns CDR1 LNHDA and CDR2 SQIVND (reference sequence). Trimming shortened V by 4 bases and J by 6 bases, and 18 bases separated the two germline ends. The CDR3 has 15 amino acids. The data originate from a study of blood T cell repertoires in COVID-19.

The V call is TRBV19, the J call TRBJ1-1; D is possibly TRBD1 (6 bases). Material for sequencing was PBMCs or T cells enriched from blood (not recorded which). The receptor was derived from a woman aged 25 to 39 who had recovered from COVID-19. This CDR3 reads CASSRGSTGSAEAFF. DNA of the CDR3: TGTGCCAGTAGTAGAGGCTCTACAGGGAGCGCTGAAGCTTTCTTT.